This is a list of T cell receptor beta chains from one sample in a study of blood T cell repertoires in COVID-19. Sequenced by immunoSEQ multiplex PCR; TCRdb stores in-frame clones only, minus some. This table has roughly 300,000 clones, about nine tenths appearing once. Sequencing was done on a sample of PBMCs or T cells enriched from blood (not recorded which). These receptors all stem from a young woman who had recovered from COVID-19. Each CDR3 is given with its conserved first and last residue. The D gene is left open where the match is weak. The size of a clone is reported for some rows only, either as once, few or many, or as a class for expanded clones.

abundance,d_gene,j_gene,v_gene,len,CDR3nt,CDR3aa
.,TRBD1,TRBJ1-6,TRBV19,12,TGTGCCGCAGGGACAGGGAATTCACCCCTCCACTTT,CAAGTGNSPLHF
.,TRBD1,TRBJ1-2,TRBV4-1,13,TGCGCCAGCAGCCGCCAGGGGGAATATGGCTACACCTTC,CASSRQGEYGYTF
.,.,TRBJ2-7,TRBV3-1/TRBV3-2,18,TGTGCCAGCAGCCAATTGGGCAGGCTACCGGCCCCCTCCTACGAGCAGTACTTC,CASSQLGRLPAPSYEQYF
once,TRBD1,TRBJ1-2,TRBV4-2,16,TGTGCCAGCAGCCAAGATAGACAGGGGGCTAACTATGGCTACACCTTC,CASSQDRQGANYGYTF
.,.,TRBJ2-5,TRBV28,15,TGTGCCAGCAGTTTAGGGGGCCTGTACCAAGAGACCCAGTACTTC,CASSLGGLYQETQYF
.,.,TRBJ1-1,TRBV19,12,TGTGCCAGTAGTATAGCAGGGGCTGAAGCTTTCTTT,CASSIAGAEAFF
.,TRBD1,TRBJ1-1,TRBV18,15,TGTGCCAGCTCACTTTCGACAGGGGGGAACGCTGAAGCTTTCTTT,CASSLSTGGNAEAFF
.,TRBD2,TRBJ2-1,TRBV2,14,TGTGCCAGCAGTAGACTAGCGGGGCAGGATGAGCAGTTCTTC,CASSRLAGQDEQFF
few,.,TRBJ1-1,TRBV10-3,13,TGTGCCATCACCCCCAGGGAGAACACTGAAGCTTTCTTT,CAITPRENTEAFF
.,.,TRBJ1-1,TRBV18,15,TGTGCCAGCTCACCCGGACAAGCTTTGAACACTGAAGCTTTCTTT,CASSPGQALNTEAFF
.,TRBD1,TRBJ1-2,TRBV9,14,TGTGCCAGCAGCGAAACAGGGGGCTGGTATGGCTACACCTTC,CASSETGGWYGYTF
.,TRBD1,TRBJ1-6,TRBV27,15,TGTGCCATCGGGAAACAGGGGAGAGGGGATTCACCCCTCCACTTT,CAIGKQGRGDSPLHF
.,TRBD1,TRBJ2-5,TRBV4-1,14,TGCGCCAGCAGCCAAGCACGGCAGGGGGCATCCCAGTACTTC,CASSQARQGASQYF
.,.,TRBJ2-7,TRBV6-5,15,TGTGCCAGCAGTTACCAGTCGAACAGGTACTACGAGCAGTACTTC,CASSYQSNRYYEQYF
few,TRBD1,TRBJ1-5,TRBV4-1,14,TGCGCCAGCAGCCAAGACCCAGGGGGCCAGCCCCAGCATTTT,CASSQDPGGQPQHF
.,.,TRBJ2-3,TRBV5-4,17,TGTGCCAGCAGCTTGGCCAGGTCGGGGGTCTACACAGATACGCAGTATTTT,CASSLARSGVYTDTQYF
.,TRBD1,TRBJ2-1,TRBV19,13,TGTGCCACCTCGGGACAGGGTTACAATGAGCAGTTCTTC,CATSGQGYNEQFF
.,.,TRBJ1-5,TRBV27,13,TGTGCCAGCAGTTTCAGGGGAAATCAGCCCCAGCATTTT,CASSFRGNQPQHF
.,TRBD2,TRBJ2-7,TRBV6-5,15,TGTGCCAGCAGTTTCGGGACTAGCGGGAGCTACGAGCAGTACTTC,CASSFGTSGSYEQYF
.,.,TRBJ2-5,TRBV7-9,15,TGTGCCAGCAGCTCTTACAGTACCAATTTGGAGACCCAGTACTTC,CASSSYSTNLETQYF
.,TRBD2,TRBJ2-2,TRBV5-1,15,TGCGCCAGCAGCGGCCTAGCGGCACTAACCGGGGAGCTGTTTTTT,CASSGLAALTGELFF
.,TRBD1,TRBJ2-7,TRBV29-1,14,TGCAGCGTTGACCAGGGGGCCGGGACCTACGAGCAGTACTTC,CSVDQGAGTYEQYF
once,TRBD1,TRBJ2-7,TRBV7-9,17,TGTGCCAGCAGCTTCATCCGCGGGACAGGGGGAACCTACGAGCAGTACTTC,CASSFIRGTGGTYEQYF
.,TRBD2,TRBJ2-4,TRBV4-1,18,TGCGCCAGCAGCCAAGATCCCCGCATGCGGGGGGCCAAAAACATTCAGTACTTC,CASSQDPRMRGAKNIQYF
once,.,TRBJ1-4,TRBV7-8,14,TGTGCCAGCAGCCCCAGCGGGACTAATGAAAAACTGTTTTTT,CASSPSGTNEKLFF
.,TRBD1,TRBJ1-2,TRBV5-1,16,TGCGCCAGCAGCTGGGGAGGAAATGTCGAGGGGGCTGGCTACACCTTC,CASSWGGNVEGAGYTF
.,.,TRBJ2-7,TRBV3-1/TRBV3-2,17,TGTGCCAGCAGTGTCAGATCTTTAGCGCCACTCTCCTACGAGCAGTACTTC,CASSVRSLAPLSYEQYF
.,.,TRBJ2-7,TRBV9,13,TGTGCCAGCAGCCCGGGACTGCTGGGGGAGCAGTACTTC,CASSPGLLGEQYF